One and the same sample provided the 8 T cell receptor beta chains below, sequenced in a study of cytomegalovirus exposure and HLA in healthy donors. Researchers ran the PCR with 60 Vbeta and 13 Jbeta primers. The protocol was immunoSEQ multiplex PCR, while the TCRdb copy is restricted to in-frame clones and leaves out a portion. The sample contains some 90,000 clones, just under 70% of which appear only once. The material sequenced was PBMCs. These TCRs come from a man between 45 and 60 years old in good health and CMV-seronegative.

This clone has just one count. The V and J genes are TRBV15 and TRBJ2-6, with D possibly being TRBD1 (6 bases). V dropped 2 bases and J dropped 2 bases, with 10 bases sitting between them. The CDR3 extends over 16 amino acids. Germline CDR1 is LNHNV and CDR2 is YYDKDF (reference sequence). Here the CDR3 reads CATSRLTGPGANVLTF. The CDR3 bases are TGTGCCACCAGCAGACTAACAGGGCCTGGGGCCAACGTCCTGACTTTC.

The chain is built from TRBV5-6 and TRBJ1-5, with TRBD1 as a possible D gene (6 bases). The germline V and J ends were trimmed by 4 bases and 0 bases, with 23 bases remaining between them. The CDR3 is made up of 19 amino acids. Per the germline V gene, CDR1 is SGHDT and CDR2 is YYEEEE. The CDR3 region has the DNA TGTGCCAGCAGCACCCACAGGGAAGAATGGGGATATAGCAATCAGCCCCAGCATTTT. Protein product: CASSTHREEWGYSNQPQHF.

The chain joins TRBV19 to TRBJ1-2; 9 positions match TRBD1. The V gene's germline CDR1 is LNHDA and CDR2 SQIVND (reference sequence). The length of the CDR3 is 15 residues. J lost 4 bases, V lost 7 bases, and 10 bases had no gene match. The CDR3 region is CASKTGGAYRYGYTF. In nucleotides, the CDR3 is TGTGCCAGTAAAACAGGGGGCGCCTACCGCTATGGCTACACCTTC.

The chain carries TRBV29-1 and TRBJ2-5, with D possibly TRBD2 on 6 matching bases. Germline CDR1 is SQVTM and CDR2 is ANQGSEA. V lost 7 bases to trimming and J lost 3 bases, with 18 bases between them. The CDR3 sequence is 14 residues long. CDR3 bases: TGCAGCGCCGGAATCGGGGGAGGCGAAGAGACCCAGTACTTC. This codes for CSAGIGGGEETQYF.

In its sample, this clone was seen a few times. The chain employs TRBV4-3 and TRBJ2-5, with D possibly matching TRBD1 (6 bases). The germline CDR1 and CDR2 sequences are LGHNA and YSLEER. The V end lost 2 bases, the J end lost 0 bases, and 10 bases lay between the germline ends. The CDR3 is 15 amino acids. For the CDR3, the DNA is TGCGCCAGCAGCCAAACCGGGACAAACCAAGAGACCCAGTACTTC. Its protein is CASSQTGTNQETQYF.

The chain combines TRBV5-1 with TRBJ2-7; TRBD1 aligns across 10 bases. With 4 bases clipped from V and 6 bases from J, the junction kept 4 bases outside the gene matches. The CDR3 runs to 13 residues. The germline CDR1 and CDR2 sequences are SGHRS and YFSETQ. Here the CDR3 reads CASSPRTGGEQYV. The CDR3 DNA reads as TGCGCCAGCAGCCCCCGGACAGGGGGCGAGCAGTACGTC.

As to this clone: In the same sample, other DNA sequences code for this CDR3. The CDR3 nucleotides read TGTGCCAGCAGTCAGGGGGCGGGGACTGAAGCTTTCTTT. Encoded protein: CASSQGAGTEAFF. The gene calls are TRBV2 and TRBJ1-1; 8 nucleotides line up with TRBD1. The length of the CDR3 is 13 residues. The germline V gene has CDR1 SNHLY and CDR2 FYNNEI. Trimming cost V 5 bases and J 5 bases; bases outside gene matches: 4.

The J gene is TRBJ1-2, the V gene TRBV6-6; 7 bases are shared with TRBD1. The germline V gene encodes CDR1 MNHNY and CDR2 SVGAGI (reference sequence). The CDR3 totals 16 residues. Trimming cost V 3 bases and J 1 base; bases outside gene matches: 8. The chain's CDR3 is CASSYTGTDYNYGYTF. The CDR3 bases are TGTGCCAGCAGTTATACCGGGACAGATTATAACTATGGCTACACCTTC.